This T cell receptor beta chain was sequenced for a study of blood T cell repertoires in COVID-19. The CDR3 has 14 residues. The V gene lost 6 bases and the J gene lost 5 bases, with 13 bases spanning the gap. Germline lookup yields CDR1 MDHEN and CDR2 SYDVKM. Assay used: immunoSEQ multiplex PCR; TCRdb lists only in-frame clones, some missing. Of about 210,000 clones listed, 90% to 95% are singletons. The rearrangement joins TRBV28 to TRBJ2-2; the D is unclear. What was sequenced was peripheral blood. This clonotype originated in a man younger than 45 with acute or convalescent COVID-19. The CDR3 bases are TGTGCCAGCAGATCTTCCTTAACAACCGGGGAGCTGTTTTTT. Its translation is CASRSSLTTGELFF. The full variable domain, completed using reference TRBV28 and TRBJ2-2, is DVKVTQSSRYLVKRTGEKVFLECVQDMDHENMFWYRQDPGLGLRLIYFSYDVKMKEKGDIPEGYSVSREKKERFSLILESASTNQTSMYLCASRSSLTTGELFFGEGSRLTVL.